This T cell receptor (beta chain) comes out of a study of T cell clones after liver transplantation (dated by TCRdb to between 2017 and 2020). Study-wide context: The samples were obtained from ITN030ST, a randomized trial that attempted immunosuppression withdrawal within 2 years after liver transplantation. Third party-reactive TCRbeta sequences were also identified from pre-transplant MLRs to serve as an antigen-independent comparator for donor-reactive sequences. Donor-reactive T cell clones were identified using TCRbeta sequencing after a pre-transplant mixed lymphocyte reaction and were then followed in post-transplant blood. A cohort of 8 liver transplant recipients was studied, of whom 3 were classified as tolerant and 5 as non-tolerant. Of the eight recipients, a few were HCV-positive, while the remaining recipients had been transplanted for non-autoimmune, non-viral indications. Until randomization at 12-24 months post-transplant, subjects were given standard immunosuppression, with no induction therapy. Blood samples were collected pre-transplant, then pre-randomization ahead of withdrawal, and finally post-randomization once withdrawal had either been completed or failed. To count as tolerant, a recipient had to stay completely off immunosuppression for at least one year without liver enzymes climbing beyond twice the upper limit of normal. What the authors observed across the whole study: Once repertoire turnover was taken into account, donor-reactive detection showed a significant reduction for CD4 in 7 of 8 subjects and for CD8 in 8 of 8. Conclusions were preliminary, limited by small, heterogeneous patient numbers and non-standardized post-transplant time points. Circulating donor-reactive CD4 TCRbeta sequences fell significantly post-transplant in most of the 8 subjects, irrespective of tolerance or HCV status. Donor-reactive sequences decreased more than third party-reactive sequences, which suggests partial antigen-specific deletion that was not related to withdrawal success. In a couple of subjects, low numbers of available donor cells limited the measurable donor-reactive repertoire. Since no allograft tissue specimens were available, donor-reactive T cells may have migrated into the graft instead of being deleted.

Unstimulated PBMCs, after thawing, were stained for CD3, CD4 and CD8 and then FACS-sorted into CD3+CD4+ and CD3+CD8+ populations. Each of the 8 studied subjects was randomized to immunosuppression withdrawal. The Qiagen DNeasy Blood and Tissue Kit was used to isolate genomic DNA. About this clone: Its antigen is still unknown. Nothing much larger sits one base from this clone, and base qualities are not available. Other DNA sequences in this sample translate to the same CDR3.

The CDR3 has 14 amino acids, counting the end cysteine and phenylalanine. Only CDR3 DNA is held: 42 bases, read in frame from base 1. CDR1 and CDR2 were assigned from the germline V gene as SGHAT and FQNNGV. At the junction V is shortened by 3 bases and J by 1 base, with 7 bases in between. Frozen genomic DNA underwent high-throughput TCRbeta CDR3 sequencing by immunoSEQ, including PCR amplification, mapping, bias correction and internal controls. The source study handled its data this way. Only productive rearrangements were retained, and each unique TCRbeta sequence was defined by its CDR3 nucleotide sequence together with its V and J gene. For a sequence to be called donor-reactive, it needed a frequency of at least 0.01% and at least 5-fold expansion in CFSE-low cells compared with unstimulated pre-transplant cells. Per-subject minimum frequency thresholds, based on the lowest-template unstimulated sample, ensured at least 90% detection power. Jensen-Shannon divergence between the top 1000 TCRbeta sequences after and before transplant was used to measure repertoire turnover. Changes in detection of donor-reactive sequences were tested with two-sided Fisher's exact tests. Imported from immuneACCESS, the table was reduced by TCRdb to in-frame sequences with V and J called. These copies leave out some clones; in studies compared against another copy, an unresolved V gene accounts for under half, and the cause of the remainder is not known. V and J calls and clone size are copied from that table; D and trimming were computed from the DNA. The sample includes tens of thousands of clones, with roughly 85% observed a single time. Around 0.45% of the sample is held by the ten biggest clonotypes.

The sample consisted of CD4+ T cells from blood, taken around 45 months after liver transplant. This TCR came from a human patient who received a liver transplant. After a transplant, some T cells may be the graft donor's own cells. The sequence joins TRBV11-2 to TRBJ2-1, and TRBD2 may be the D gene, going by 5 matching bases. The DNA reads as follows: TGTGCCAGCAGCTTTAGAGGGTCCTACAATGAGCAGTTCTTC. This codes for CASSFRGSYNEQFF.